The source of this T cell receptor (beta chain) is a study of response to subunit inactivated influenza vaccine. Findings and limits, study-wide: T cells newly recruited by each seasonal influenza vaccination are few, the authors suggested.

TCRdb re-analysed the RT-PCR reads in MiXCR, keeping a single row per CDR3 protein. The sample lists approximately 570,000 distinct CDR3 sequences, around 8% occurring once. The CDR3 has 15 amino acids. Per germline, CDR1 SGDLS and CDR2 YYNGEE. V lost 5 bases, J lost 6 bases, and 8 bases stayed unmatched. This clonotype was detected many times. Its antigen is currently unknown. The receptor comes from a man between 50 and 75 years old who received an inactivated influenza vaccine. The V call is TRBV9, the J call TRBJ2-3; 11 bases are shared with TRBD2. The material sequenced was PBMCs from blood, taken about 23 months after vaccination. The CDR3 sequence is CASRELAGVTDTQYF. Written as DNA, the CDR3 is TGTGCCAGCAGGGAACTAGCGGGAGTGACGGATACGCAGTATTTT.